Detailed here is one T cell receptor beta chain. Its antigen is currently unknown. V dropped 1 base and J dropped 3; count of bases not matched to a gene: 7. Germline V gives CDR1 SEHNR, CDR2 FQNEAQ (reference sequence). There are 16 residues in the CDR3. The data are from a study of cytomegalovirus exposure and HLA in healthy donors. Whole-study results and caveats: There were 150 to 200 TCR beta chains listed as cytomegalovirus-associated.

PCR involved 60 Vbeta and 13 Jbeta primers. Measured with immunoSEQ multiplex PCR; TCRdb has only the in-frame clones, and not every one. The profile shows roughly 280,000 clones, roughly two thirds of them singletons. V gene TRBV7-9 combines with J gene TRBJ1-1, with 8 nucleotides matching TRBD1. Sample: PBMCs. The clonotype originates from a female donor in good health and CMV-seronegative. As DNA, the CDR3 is TGTGCCAGCAGCTTAGGGCAGGGGGCGATCGACACTGAAGCTTTCTTT. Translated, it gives CASSLGQGAIDTEAFF.